What follows are 21 T cell receptor beta chains derived from one specimen sequenced in a study of neurological immune-mediated disorders. From the 5' RACE reads, TCRdb called clonotypes with MiXCR, one entry per CDR3 protein. Altogether 87,000 or so distinct CDR3 sequences are present, roughly 3.2% being singletons, with the ten largest covering approximately 3%. The sample was PBMCs. These receptor sequences come from a woman aged 50 to 60 with multiple sclerosis.

This clonotype was observed at least ten times. CDR3 DNA sequence: TGCAGTGCTCGTACCGTAGGCTTAAGGGATTCACCCCTCCACTTT. Translated, it gives CSARTVGLRDSPLHF. This chain links TRBV20-1 with TRBJ1-6, with D unresolved. The germline CDR1 and CDR2 sequences are DFQATT and SNEGSKA (reference sequence). The CDR3 length is 15 residues. V lost 5 bases, J lost 8 bases, and 19 bases lay in between.

The sample holds many counts of this clonotype. The V and J genes are TRBV5-1 and TRBJ2-7, with a possible D match to TRBD1 (5 bases). The CDR3 has 12 amino acids. The V end lost 2 bases, the J end lost 4 bases, and 7 bases lay between the germline ends. The germline V gene has CDR1 SGHRS and CDR2 YFSETQ. The CDR3 sequence is CASSLQDYEQYF. The CDR3, as DNA: TGCGCCAGCAGCTTACAGGATTACGAGCAGTACTTC.

Turning to this clonotype: A much larger clonotype is one base distant, so this may be a read error. This CDR3 is CSASSRQGEGNIQYF. In nucleotides, the CDR3 is TGCAGTGCTAGTTCGAGACAGGGGGAAGGAAACATTCAGTACTTC. The chain combines TRBV20-1 with TRBJ2-4, with 9 bases lining up with TRBD1. The CDR3 runs to 15 residues. The germline gives CDR1 DFQATT, CDR2 SNEGSKA (reference sequence). J lost 6 bases, V lost 3 bases, and 9 bases had no gene match.

This clonotype was detected ten times or more. The CDR3 loop reads CASSRELAGFTDTQYF. CDR3 nucleotides: TGTGCCAGCTCACGTGAACTAGCGGGGTTTACAGATACGCAGTATTTT. The J gene is TRBJ2-3, the V gene TRBV18, with 10 bases aligning to TRBD2. The CDR3 totals 16 residues. Trimming took 4 bases from V and 3 from J; bases not matched to a gene: 7. Germline CDR1 KGHSH, CDR2 LQKENI.

This clonotype has ten or more counts. This may come from a read error, since a much larger clone is one base off. V is TRBV27 and J is TRBJ2-2; D not resolved. Trimming took off 4 bases at V and 3 bases at J, with 3 bases between the two ends. The CDR3 length is 12 residues. Per germline, CDR1 MNHEY and CDR2 SMNVEV (reference sequence). The CDR3 sequence: CASSSYTGELFF. CDR3 sequence (DNA): TGTGCCAGCAGTTCCTACACCGGGGAGCTGTTTTTT.

This clonotype has at least ten counts. V and J are TRBV5-1 and TRBJ1-1, with D perhaps TRBD1 (5 bases). CDR3 length: 15 amino acids. Germline-derived CDR1 and CDR2 are SGHRS and YFSETQ. Trimming pared 0 bases from V and 1 base from J, leaving 10 bases between. The CDR3, as DNA: TGCGCCAGCAGCTTGGTTTTCGGGGCGAACACTGAAGCTTTCTTT. Protein: CASSLVFGANTEAFF. The full variable domain, completed using reference TRBV5-1 and TRBJ1-1, is KAGVTQTPRYLIKTRGQQVTLSCSPISGHRSVSWYQQTPGQGLQFLFEYFSETQRNKGNFPGRFSGRQFSNSRSEMNVSTLELGDSALYLCASSLVFGANTEAFFGQGTRLTVV.

This clonotype was counted many times. The chain has TRBV5-1 and TRBJ1-2; no clear D. Trimming shortened V by 3 bases and J by 4 bases, and 13 bases separated the two germline ends. Germline V gives CDR1 SGHRS, CDR2 YFSETQ. This CDR3 comprises 14 residues. Written as DNA, the CDR3 is TGCGCCAGCAGCTCCCACGGCGGGAGCTATGGCTACACCTTC. Its protein product is CASSSHGGSYGYTF.

This clonotype came up once. This sequence may be a read error, since a much larger clone differs from it by one base. The CDR3 loop is CDSTARYYGYTF. In nucleotides, the CDR3 is TGTGACAGCACCGCGAGGTACTATGGCTACACCTTC. The chain joins TRBV6-2 or TRBV6-3 to TRBJ1-2; D gene ambiguous. From germline, CDR1 is MNHEY and CDR2 SVGEGT. CDR3 length: 12 amino acids.

This clonotype was seen ten or more times. V usage is TRBV19 and J usage is TRBJ2-1; D perhaps matches TRBD1 (6 bases). Deletions cut 2 bases from V and 4 bases from J, with 9 bases between. There are 14 residues in the CDR3. Germline CDR1 and CDR2: LNHDA and SQIVND (reference sequence). The DNA for the CDR3 is TGTGCCAGTAGTATACTGGGGGCTTACAATGAGCAGTTCTTC. Its protein product is CASSILGAYNEQFF. Filled out from reference TRBV19 and TRBJ2-1, the complete variable domain reads DGGITQSPKYLFRKEGQNVTLSCEQNLNHDAMYWYRQDPGQGLRLIYYSQIVNDFQKGDIAEGYSVSREKKESFPLTVTSAQKNPTAFYLCASSILGAYNEQFFGPGTRLTVL.

This clonotype was counted many times. V and J are TRBV5-1 and TRBJ1-5; D is undetermined. Germline V gene lookup returns CDR1 SGHRS and CDR2 YFSETQ. Trimming cost V 0 bases and J 3 bases, with 4 bases left between them. The CDR3 contains 13 residues. The CDR3 nucleotides are TGCGCCAGCAGCTTGGCCCCCAATCAGCCCCAGCATTTT. It specifies CASSLAPNQPQHF.

Note on this clonotype: At one end the junction does not follow the germline gene, possibly because of a read error. The chain combines TRBV7-2 with TRBJ1-6, with D hard to call. This CDR3 spans 14 amino acids. Germline CDR1 SGHTA, CDR2 FQGNSA. The chain's CDR3 is CASSPVSLNSTLNF. In DNA, the CDR3 is TGTGCCAGCAGCCCTGTATCCCTCAATTCAACCCTCAACTTT.

This clonotype has a count of ten or more. V gene TRBV20-1 combines with J gene TRBJ2-3, with 8 bases fitting TRBD2. The CDR3 sequence is 17 residues long. Germline trimming cut 0 bases from V and 3 bases from J; bases unmatched to any gene: 11. CDR1 is DFQATT, CDR2 SNEGSKA, per germline (reference sequence). The CDR3 reads CSARDWIGLAGTDTQYF. The DNA for the CDR3 is TGCAGTGCTAGAGACTGGATCGGGCTAGCGGGTACAGATACGCAGTATTTT.

This clonotype has ten or more counts. This chain connects TRBV20-1 to TRBJ1-5, with D maybe TRBD1 (6 bases). Per germline, CDR1 DFQATT and CDR2 SNEGSKA (reference sequence). The CDR3 length is 13 residues. The CDR3 DNA reads as TGCACAGCCACGACAGGTAGCAATCAGCCCCAGCATTTT. This translates into CTATTGSNQPQHF.

This clonotype occurred many times. V gene TRBV20-1 combines with J gene TRBJ2-2; 11 bases fit TRBD2. The V and J ends lost 1 base and 5 bases, in that order; junction bases with no gene match: 3. Germline V gene sequence: CDR1 DFQATT, CDR2 SNEGSKA (reference sequence). The CDR3 has 15 amino acids. The CDR3 region is CSARAGTSGTGELFF. The CDR3 DNA is TGCAGTGCTAGAGCCGGGACTAGCGGAACCGGGGAGCTGTTTTTT.

This clonotype was counted only a few times. The chain uses TRBV5-1 and TRBJ1-1, with D hard to call. CDR3 length: 13 residues. Between the trimmed V and J ends, which lost 5 bases and 1 base, there was a span of 9 bases. Germline values: CDR1 SGHRS, CDR2 YFSETQ. The CDR3 DNA reads as TGCGCCAGCAGGTTAGGGAGGAACACTGAAGCTTTCTTT. It translates to CASRLGRNTEAFF. Full variable domain (outside the CDR3, taken from reference TRBV5-1 and TRBJ1-1): KAGVTQTPRYLIKTRGQQVTLSCSPISGHRSVSWYQQTPGQGLQFLFEYFSETQRNKGNFPGRFSGRQFSNSRSEMNVSTLELGDSALYLCASRLGRNTEAFFGQGTRLTVV.

This clonotype was seen many times. The chain is built from TRBV5-5 and TRBJ2-7, with a weak D call TRBD1 (5 bases). Germline V gives CDR1 SGHKS, CDR2 YYEKEE (reference sequence). V gave up 2 bases and J gave up 3 bases, with 9 bases separating them. The CDR3 totals 13 residues. The CDR3 region has the DNA TGTGCCAGCAGCTTAGACAGAAACTACGAGCAGTACTTC. Its translation: CASSLDRNYEQYF.

This clonotype was counted ten times or more. The genes are TRBV20-1 and TRBJ1-1; 7 nucleotides line up with TRBD1. The CDR3 is 14 amino acids. Germline V gene data show CDR1 as DFQATT and CDR2 as SNEGSKA (reference sequence). The junction had 8 bases not matched to a gene; V was cut back by 5 bases and J by 2 bases. CDR3 sequence: CSARGTDKNTEAFF. The DNA for the CDR3 is TGCAGTGCTCGTGGGACAGACAAAAACACTGAAGCTTTCTTT.

In its sample, this clonotype was seen many times. The chain couples TRBV6-5 to TRBJ2-7, with TRBD1 matching 7 bases. This CDR3 has 13 residues. Trimming at V came to 6 bases and at J to 2 bases, leaving 4 bases not matched to a gene. CDR1 is MNHEY and CDR2 is SVGAGI in the germline V gene. CDR3 in amino acids: CASRSGTAYEQYF. Written as DNA, the CDR3 is TGTGCCAGCAGGTCCGGGACAGCCTACGAGCAGTACTTC.

The V call is TRBV28, the J call TRBJ1-1; possibly TRBD1 for D (6 bases). Germline V gene data show CDR1 as MDHEN and CDR2 as SYDVKM. Trimming stripped 4 bases from V and 9 bases from J, with 18 bases between. The length of the CDR3 is 14 residues. CDR3 residues: CASSSPLRGAQAFF. In nucleotides, the CDR3 is TGTGCCAGCAGTTCCCCTCTGCGGGGGGCCCAAGCTTTCTTT. The full variable domain, its missing parts supplied by reference TRBV28 and TRBJ1-1, is DVKVTQSSRYLVKRTGEKVFLECVQDMDHENMFWYRQDPGLGLRLIYFSYDVKMKEKGDIPEGYSVSREKKERFSLILESASTNQTSMYLCASSSPLRGAQAFFGQGTRLTVV.

In this sample, this clonotype turned up many times. Sequence at one end of the junction differs from germline and may be a read error. The CDR3 DNA reads TGTGCCAGCAGCGTGGACCCCGGGACTAGCAGAGATACGCAGTATTTT. It is translated as CASSVDPGTSRDTQYF. This chain connects TRBV9 to TRBJ2-3; TRBD2 aligns across 9 bases. CDR1 is SGDLS and CDR2 is YYNGEE in the germline V gene. There are 16 residues in the CDR3.

This clonotype was counted at least ten times. The rearrangement links TRBV6-2 or TRBV6-3 to TRBJ2-1, with TRBD2 matching 14 bases. Germline CDR1 and CDR2: MNHEY and SVGEGT. The junction had 9 bases not matched to a gene; V was cut back by 4 bases and J by 7 bases. The CDR3 length is 17 residues. CDR3 DNA sequence: TGTGCCAGCAGTTCCGGGACTAGCGGGGGAGTTCGTAATGAGCAGTTCTTC. Protein sequence: CASSSGTSGGVRNEQFF.